These T cell receptor beta chains were read from a single sample in a study of T cell clonotyping in hematopoietic cell transplantation. Profiling relied on immunoSEQ multiplex PCR, and the TCRdb table lists in-frame clones only, not all of them. Here the sample spans fewer than 7,000 clones, about 66% being singletons. The specimen comprised PBMCs, sampled 180 days after allogeneic stem cell transplant. Source of these receptors: a male patient in his fifties who had an allogeneic stem cell transplant from an unrelated donor, so the T cells may come from the graft donor. Some clones in this sample may be carry-over from other donors' samples. Both conserved end residues are part of each CDR3. D genes are given only for firm matches. For some rows the clone size is stated as once, few or many, or as a class when expanded; others skip it.

V gene,D gene,clone size,J gene,CDR3 protein,CDR3 DNA
TRBV7-2,TRBD1,once,TRBJ1-5,CASSSTPTGFNQPQHF,TGTGCCAGCAGCTCAACACCGACAGGGTTTAATCAGCCCCAGCATTTT
TRBV6-1,TRBD2,-,TRBJ2-5,CASSARGVQETQYF,TGTGCCAGCTCGGCGCGGGGGGTACAGGAGACCCAGTACTTC
TRBV29-1,TRBD1,-,TRBJ1-2,CSVGDRGGYGYTF,TGCAGCGTTGGGGACAGGGGTGGGTATGGCTACACCTTC
TRBV7-2,-,-,TRBJ2-3,CASSLKWRESASDTQYF,TGTGCCAGCAGCTTAAAGTGGAGGGAAAGTGCTTCGGATACGCAGTATTTT
TRBV30,-,-,TRBJ1-6,CATADISSPLHF,TGTGCCACTGCCGACATTAGTTCACCCCTCCACTTT
TRBV2,TRBD1,-,TRBJ1-5,CASSANRGNQPQHF,TGTGCCAGCAGTGCGAACAGGGGGAACCAGCCCCAGCATTTT
TRBV6-5,-,-,TRBJ1-5,CASSSGPNQPQHF,TGTGCCAGCAGTTCCGGCCCGAATCAGCCCCAGCATTTT
TRBV12-5,-,-,TRBJ1-2,CASGLGNRAERGYTF,TGTGCTAGTGGTTTGGGCAACAGGGCCGAGCGGGGCTACACCTTC
TRBV6-6,-,few,TRBJ2-5,CASRAGSGQETQYF,TGTGCCAGCAGGGCAGGGAGTGGCCAAGAGACCCAGTACTTC
TRBV5-5,-,once,TRBJ1-5,CASTLRNQPQHF,TGTGCCAGCACCCTTCGTAATCAGCCCCAGCATTTT
TRBV29-1,TRBD1,-,TRBJ2-7,CSAQGASYEQYF,TGCAGCGCTCAGGGGGCCAGCTACGAGCAGTACTTC
TRBV4-2,-,-,TRBJ2-7,CASSQAGTYSYEQYF,TGTGCCAGCAGCCAGGCCGGGACTTACTCCTACGAGCAGTACTTC
TRBV29-1,-,-,TRBJ2-7,CSVLTRALEQYF,TGCAGCGTTCTGACGAGGGCATTAGAGCAGTACTTC
TRBV9,-,-,TRBJ1-1,CASRDEAFF,TGTGCCAGCAGGGATGAAGCTTTCTTT
TRBV30,TRBD1,once,TRBJ2-1,CAWSTLTGEQFF,TGTGCCTGGAGTACCTTGACAGGGGAGCAGTTCTTC
TRBV19,TRBD1,-,TRBJ2-1,CASSGTGVHEQFF,TGTGCCAGCTCCGGGACAGGGGTCCATGAGCAGTTCTTC
TRBV6-5,-,-,TRBJ1-1,CASSYSRGNTEAFF,TGTGCCAGCAGTTACTCTCGGGGGAACACTGAAGCTTTCTTT
TRBV5-4,-,-,TRBJ2-5,CASSLTETQYF,TGTGCCAGCAGCTTGACGGAGACCCAGTACTTC
TRBV27,-,-,TRBJ2-2,CASSYTRAGELFF,TGTGCCAGCAGTTACACACGGGCCGGGGAGCTGTTTTTT
TRBV13,TRBD1,few,TRBJ1-2,CASSLWGQQGGIGYTF,TGTGCCAGCAGCTTATGGGGGCAACAGGGGGGTATCGGCTACACCTTC
TRBV7-2,TRBD2,-,TRBJ2-7,CASSYPRTSGRGYEQYF,TGTGCCAGCAGCTACCCCCGGACTAGCGGGAGAGGATACGAGCAGTACTTC
TRBV30,-,-,TRBJ1-4,CAWGRGTNEKLFF,TGTGCCTGGGGGAGGGGAACTAATGAAAAACTGTTTTTT
TRBV4-3,-,-,TRBJ1-1,CASSQDSQGITEAFF,TGCGCCAGCAGCCAAGATTCCCAGGGTATCACTGAAGCTTTCTTT
TRBV7-9,TRBD1,-,TRBJ1-5,CASSLAGTGGRQPQHF,TGTGCCAGCAGCTTAGCCGGGACAGGGGGGCGTCAGCCCCAGCATTTT
TRBV5-4,-,-,TRBJ2-3,CASSLGSGTAQF,TGTGCCAGCAGCTTGGGCTCCGGGACCGCTCAATTT
TRBV7-2,TRBD2,once,TRBJ2-3,CASSRSGGAGDTQYF,TGTGCCAGCAGCCGGAGCGGGGGGGCCGGAGATACGCAGTATTTT
TRBV6-5,TRBD2,-,TRBJ2-7,CASSSPSGRGYEQYF,TGTGCCAGCAGCAGCCCTAGCGGGAGGGGTTACGAGCAGTACTTC
TRBV6-5,-,-,TRBJ1-5,CASSWVLGQPQHF,TGTGCCAGCAGTTGGGTGCTGGGTCAGCCCCAGCATTTT
TRBV2,-,-,TRBJ1-2,CASREDGTTYGYTF,TGTGCCAGCCGAGAGGACGGGACAACGTATGGCTACACCTTC
TRBV19,-,-,TRBJ2-2,CASSITGNTGELFF,TGTGCCAGTAGTATAACCGGGAACACCGGGGAGCTGTTTTTT
TRBV4-3,-,few,TRBJ1-1,CASSQFHRDVTEAFF,TGCGCCAGCAGCCAATTCCACAGGGATGTCACTGAAGCTTTCTTT
TRBV9,TRBD1,few,TRBJ1-1,CASSPQPGTANTEAFF,TGTGCCAGCAGCCCCCAACCAGGGACAGCCAACACTGAAGCTTTCTTT
TRBV5-1,-,once,TRBJ1-1,CASSYSGTEAFF,TGCGCCAGCAGCTACAGTGGGACTGAAGCTTTCTTT
TRBV29-1,-,-,TRBJ2-1,CSVEVSSYNEQFF,TGCAGCGTTGAAGTTAGCTCCTACAATGAGCAGTTCTTC
TRBV30,-,once,TRBJ1-2,CAWKVGGYTF,TGTGCCTGGAAAGTCGGTGGCTACACCTTC
TRBV30,-,-,TRBJ1-1,CAWRLRGNTEAFF,TGTGCCTGGAGGTTGAGGGGGAACACTGAAGCTTTCTTT
TRBV7-9,TRBD2,-,TRBJ2-5,CASSLGGGSSQETQYF,TGTGCCAGCAGCCTTGGGGGGGGATCGAGCCAAGAGACCCAGTACTTC
TRBV30,-,once,TRBJ1-6,CAWSVGQGYDSPLHF,TGTGCCTGGAGTGTGGGCCAGGGGTATGATTCACCCCTCCACTTT
TRBV29-1,-,-,TRBJ1-2,CSGKGVYGYTF,TGCAGCGGCAAAGGGGTCTATGGCTACACCTTC
TRBV6-5,TRBD1,-,TRBJ1-5,CASSYSYRGFGQPQHF,TGTGCCAGCAGTTACTCTTACAGGGGTTTTGGCCAGCCCCAGCATTTT
TRBV7-2,-,-,TRBJ1-6,CASSLGGRENSPLHF,TGTGCCAGCAGCTTAGGGGGGAGAGAGAATTCACCCCTCCACTTT
TRBV27,-,-,TRBJ2-7,CASSLDKATEQYF,-
TRBV2,-,-,TRBJ1-5,CASMQVGPDQPQHF,TGTGCCAGCATGCAGGTCGGCCCCGATCAGCCCCAGCATTTT
TRBV2,-,-,TRBJ2-3,CASSPSAGHLSTDTQYF,TGTGCCAGCAGTCCCTCCGCAGGACACCTGAGCACAGATACGCAGTATTTT
TRBV28,-,medium-sized,TRBJ2-7,CASSPSDGPSYEQYF,TGTGCCAGCAGTCCTTCGGACGGCCCCTCCTACGAGCAGTACTTC
TRBV4-3,-,-,TRBJ1-4,CASSQVWRGNEKLFF,TGCGCCAGCAGCCAAGTTTGGCGGGGGAATGAAAAACTGTTTTTT
TRBV30,-,-,TRBJ1-5,CAWSLDSNQPQHF,TGTGCCTGGAGTTTGGATAGCAATCAGCCCCAGCATTTT
TRBV6-5,TRBD1,-,TRBJ2-5,CASRRDRGSQETQYF,TGTGCCAGCAGGCGGGACAGGGGGTCTCAAGAGACCCAGTACTTC
TRBV6-5,-,-,TRBJ2-7,CASSPGVGRYEQYF,TGTGCCAGCAGCCCAGGGGTAGGGCGATACGAGCAGTACTTC
TRBV7-2,TRBD1,once,TRBJ1-6,CASSFRDRDSPLHF,TGTGCCAGCAGCTTCCGGGACAGGGATTCACCCCTCCACTTT
TRBV4-1,-,few,TRBJ1-6,CASSQDPNSPLHF,TGCGCCAGCAGCCAAGATCCGAATTCACCCCTCCACTTT
TRBV14,-,-,TRBJ2-3,CASSQYRQPQYF,TGTGCCAGCAGCCAGTACAGACAGCCGCAGTATTTT
TRBV10-3,-,-,TRBJ1-5,CAISERGAFGNQPQHF,TGTGCCATCAGTGAGAGGGGGGCCTTTGGCAATCAGCCCCAGCATTTT
TRBV5-1,-,-,TRBJ2-5,CASSITQETQYF,TGCGCCAGCAGCATTACACAAGAGACCCAGTACTTC
TRBV5-6,TRBD2,-,TRBJ2-1,CASSLVGSGGSYNEQFF,TGTGCCAGCAGCTTGGTCGGGTCGGGGGGCTCCTACAATGAGCAGTTCTTC